This T cell receptor (beta chain) was sequenced for a study of shared clonotypes between healthy human individuals. Study-level information: The cohort comprised a couple of women and a few men. Their ages spanned 18 to 49 years. Donors had three CD4 naive, three CD4 memory, two CD8 naive and one CD8 memory plate apiece. General study findings and limits: Naive CD4 clonotype sharing across a handful of donors was around 5.5%.

This CDR3 comprises 14 residues. V lost 3 bases and J lost 1, with 10 bases in between. Per the germline V gene, CDR1 is SGHRS and CDR2 is YFSETQ. Assay used: immunoSEQ multiplex PCR; TCRdb lists only in-frame clones, some missing. The sample has 780,000 or so clones, 55% to 80% seen once. On this clone: Antigen unknown.

This sequence was found in a woman younger than 45 in good health. Material for sequencing was memory CD4+ T cells sorted from blood. Sample subset: CD45RA-negative fraction. The chain is built from TRBV5-1 and TRBJ1-1; possibly TRBD1 for D (5 bases). CDR3 sequence: CASSSQGRNTEAFF. As DNA, the CDR3 is TGCGCCAGCAGCTCCCAGGGTAGGAACACTGAAGCTTTCTTT.